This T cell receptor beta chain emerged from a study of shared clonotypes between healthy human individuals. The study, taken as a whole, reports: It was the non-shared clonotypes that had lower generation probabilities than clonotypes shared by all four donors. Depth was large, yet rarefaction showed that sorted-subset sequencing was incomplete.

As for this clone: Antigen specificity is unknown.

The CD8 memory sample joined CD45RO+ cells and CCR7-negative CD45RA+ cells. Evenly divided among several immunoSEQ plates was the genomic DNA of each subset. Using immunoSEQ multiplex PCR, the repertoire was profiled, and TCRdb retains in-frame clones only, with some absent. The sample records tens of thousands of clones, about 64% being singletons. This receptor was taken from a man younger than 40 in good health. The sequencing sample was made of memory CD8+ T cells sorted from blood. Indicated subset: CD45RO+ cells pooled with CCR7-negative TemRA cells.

The CDR3 bases are TGTGCCAGCACGTCTCGGGACGGCACAGATACGCAGTATTTT. Translation gives CASTSRDGTDTQYF. The chain combines TRBV25-1 with TRBJ2-3, with D perhaps assigned TRBD1 or TRBD2 (5 bases each). Germline-derived CDR1 and CDR2 are MGHDK and SYGVNS. V lost 7 bases to trimming and J lost 1 base, with 12 bases between them. This CDR3 region has 14 residues.